This is a list of T cell receptor beta chains from one sample in a study of blood T cell repertoires in COVID-19. Repertoires were generated with immunoSEQ multiplex PCR, while TCRdb's copy carries only in-frame clones and drops some. The table records 55,000 to 60,000 clones, roughly 76% of them present only once. The sample was peripheral blood. These receptors all stem from a man aged 50 or older with active or convalescent COVID-19. Each CDR3 is given with its conserved first and last residue. Each record gives: D gene, V gene, J gene, clone size, CDR3 protein, CDR3 DNA. D genes are given only for firm matches. The size entry is marked missing in some rows and otherwise reads once, few, many or a size class.

>TRBD1|TRBV19|TRBJ2-3|once
CASSMVGQALRDTQYF
TGTGCCAGTAGTATGGTGGGACAGGCCCTTAGGGATACGCAGTATTTT
>TRBD2|TRBV5-1|TRBJ2-3|-
CASSLSTSGRDTQYF
TGCGCCAGCAGCCTTTCGACTAGCGGGAGGGATACGCAGTATTTT
>-|TRBV18|TRBJ2-3|-
CASSRDFVGDTQYF
TGTGCCAGCTCACGGGACTTCGTCGGAGATACGCAGTATTTT
>TRBD1|TRBV6-1|TRBJ2-7|once
CASTTQGSPYEQYF
TGTGCCAGCACGACACAGGGGAGTCCCTACGAGCAGTACTTC
>TRBD1|TRBV15|TRBJ1-5|few
CATSRHGTGGAQPQHF
TGTGCCACCAGCAGACACGGGACAGGGGGCGCCCAGCCCCAGCATTTT
>TRBD1|TRBV18|TRBJ2-7|-
CASSYRDRDGYEQYF
TGTGCCAGCTCATACCGGGACAGGGATGGGTACGAGCAGTACTTC
>-|TRBV5-1|TRBJ2-7|-
CASRDSYYEQYF
TGCGCCAGCAGGGACAGCTACTACGAGCAGTACTTC
>-|TRBV7-2|TRBJ1-3|few
CASSSYRTGNTIYF
TGTGCCAGCAGCTCATACAGGACTGGAAACACCATATATTTT
>-|TRBV7-3|TRBJ1-2|-
CASSITRAVFSYTF
TGTGCCAGCAGCATCACCAGGGCGGTCTTTAGCTACACCTTC
>TRBD2|TRBV19|TRBJ2-1|-
CASQPRGLAGEGAYNEQFF
TGTGCCAGTCAACCGAGGGGACTAGCGGGAGAAGGGGCCTACAATGAGCAGTTCTTC
>TRBD2|TRBV6-5|TRBJ2-7|-
CASSYASGRVSEQYF
TGTGCCAGCAGTTACGCTAGCGGGAGGGTGAGCGAGCAGTACTTC
>-|TRBV10-3|TRBJ1-1|-
CAISESDSMNTEAFF
TGTGCCATCAGTGAGAGTGACAGCATGAACACTGAAGCTTTCTTT
>-|TRBV14|TRBJ1-2|once
CASSQSMTGFYGYTF
TGTGCCAGCAGCCAAAGCATGACAGGTTTCTATGGCTACACCTTC
>TRBD2|TRBV11-3|TRBJ2-1|-
CASSLVGTSDEQFF
TGTGCCAGCAGCTTAGTTGGGACTAGTGATGAGCAGTTCTTC
>TRBD1|TRBV5-6|TRBJ1-1|-
CASSLSGTGVGAFF
TGTGCCAGCAGCTTGTCGGGGACAGGGGTAGGGGCTTTCTTT
>TRBD1|TRBV7-2|TRBJ1-1|-
CASSLSGTGNTEAFF
TGTGCCAGCAGCTTATCGGGGACAGGTAACACTGAAGCTTTCTTT
>-|TRBV2|TRBJ1-1|few
CASKSNRVGTEAFF
TGTGCCAGCAAATCCAACAGGGTGGGGACTGAAGCTTTCTTT
>-|TRBV6-5|TRBJ2-7|-
CASIKGVEQYF
TGTGCCAGCATCAAGGGGGTCGAGCAGTACTTC
>-|TRBV7-3|TRBJ2-4|-
CASSLNPGSNIQYF
TGTGCCAGCAGCTTAAATCCAGGGTCGAACATTCAGTACTTC
>TRBD2|TRBV19|TRBJ2-3|-
CASSSTGTSGRDTQYF
TGTGCCAGTAGTAGCACCGGGACTAGCGGGCGTGATACGCAGTATTTT
>-|TRBV4-1|TRBJ2-3|few
CASSLVQGSTDTQYF
TGCGCCAGCAGCCTGGTGCAGGGAAGCACAGATACGCAGTATTTT
>-|TRBV12-3/TRBV12-4|TRBJ2-7|-
CASSLLGYEQYF
TGTGCCAGCAGTTTACTCGGCTACGAGCAGTACTTC
>-|TRBV7-9|TRBJ2-5|once
CASSFSEETQYF
TGTGCCAGCAGCTTTTCAGAAGAGACCCAGTACTTC
>TRBD1|TRBV9|TRBJ2-7|-
CASSVTGGLSEQYF
TGTGCCAGCAGCGTGACAGGGGGACTCTCCGAGCAGTACTTC
>TRBD2|TRBV30|TRBJ2-3|-
CALVSGREVDTQYF
TGTGCCTTGGTTAGCGGGAGGGAGGTGGATACGCAGTATTTT
>TRBD2|TRBV10-2|TRBJ2-1|-
CASRSLAGEAEQFF
TGCGCCAGCCGGTCCCTAGCGGGAGAGGCTGAGCAGTTCTTC
>TRBD2|TRBV12-5|TRBJ2-3|once
CASGFISGHSTDTQYF
TGTGCTAGTGGTTTCATTAGCGGGCACTCCACAGATACGCAGTATTTT
>-|TRBV6-5|TRBJ2-1|once
CASSYRGGEQFF
TGTGCCAGCAGTTACCGAGGAGGTGAGCAGTTCTTC
>TRBD1|TRBV29-1|TRBJ1-2|-
CSVETGDYGYTF
TGCAGCGTTGAAACAGGGGACTATGGCTACACCTTC
>TRBD1|TRBV15|TRBJ1-4|once
CATSFRTGGNEKLFF
TGTGCCACCAGCTTTCGGACAGGGGGCAATGAAAAACTGTTTTTT
>-|TRBV7-9|TRBJ2-2|-
CASSSTRGSGELFF
TGTGCCAGCAGCTCAACAAGGGGGTCCGGGGAGCTGTTTTTT
>-|TRBV12-3/TRBV12-4|TRBJ1-1|-
CASRYTGEAFF
TGTGCCAGCAGGTACACAGGTGAAGCTTTCTTT
>-|TRBV5-1|TRBJ2-7|-
CASSFEQGRIEQYF
TGCGCCAGCAGCTTTGAACAGGGGAGGATCGAGCAGTACTTC
>-|TRBV9|TRBJ1-2|once
CASSVSPANYGYTF
TGTGCCAGCAGTGTCTCCCCCGCGAACTATGGCTACACCTTC
>TRBD2|TRBV5-1|TRBJ2-3|-
CASSARTSGTDTQYF
TGCGCCAGCAGCGCCCGGACTAGCGGCACAGATACGCAGTATTTT
>-|TRBV3-1/TRBV3-2|TRBJ2-2|-
CASSQIRNTGELFF
TGTGCCAGCAGCCAAATTAGAAACACCGGGGAGCTGTTTTTT
>-|TRBV10-3|TRBJ1-2|-
CAIRDKANYGYTF
TGTGCCATCAGGGACAAAGCTAACTATGGCTACACCTTC